The entry below describes one TCR beta chain. This entry is derived from a study of blood T cell repertoires in COVID-19. Study details: Some COVID-19 samples were acute and others convalescent; all came from the United States, Italy and Spain.

Method: immunoSEQ multiplex PCR; TCRdb's copy keeps in-frame clones and lacks some. The sample carries approximately 290,000 clones, about 85% recorded once. CDR1 is SGHTA and CDR2 is FQGNSA in the germline V gene. V shed 3 bases and J shed 2 bases, with 11 bases lying between them. This CDR3 comprises 15 residues. This chain connects TRBV7-2 to TRBJ1-3; no reliable D call. This TCR was sampled from a man in his late teens or twenties with active or convalescent COVID-19. Specimen: peripheral blood. The CDR3 DNA is TGTGCCAGCAGCTTTTATCCTTCGGCTGGAAACACCATATATTTT. Protein product: CASSFYPSAGNTIYF.